This TCR beta chain was sequenced during a study of T-cell memory formation after mild COVID-19. Study in general: Clusters were largely donor specific.

Sample barcodes and UMIs were carried by the TCR alpha and TCR beta cDNA libraries that 5'RACE generated with constant-segment primers. From the 5' RACE reads, TCRdb called clonotypes with MiXCR, one entry per CDR3 protein. The repertoire holds approximately 190,000 distinct CDR3 sequences, about a sixth seen once, with around 2.4% in the top ten. Trimming took 3 bases from V and 7 from J; bases not matched to a gene: 6. The CDR3 totals 14 residues. Germline V CDR1 and CDR2: SGHRS, YFSETQ. The sequence was collected from an adult woman who had mild COVID-19 (a few samples of this study predate the infection). Cell type and time point are not known. The chain recombines TRBV5-1 with TRBJ2-1, with 8 bases identical to TRBD2. Sequencing was carried out using PBMCs or a T cell subset sorted from them (not recorded which). CDR3 in amino acids: CASSSSSGSNEQFF. The CDR3 nucleotides read TGCGCCAGCAGCTCGTCTAGCGGGTCTAATGAGCAGTTCTTC.